Below are 27 T cell receptor beta chains sequenced from a single sample in a study of blood T cells in healthy people across ages. Primed by a sample-barcoded 5' primer and a J-beta primer mix, a second PCR proceeded for about 6 to 12 cycles. One entry per CDR3 protein, called by TCRdb with MiXCR from the 5' RACE reads. The repertoire holds 650,000 to 800,000 distinct CDR3 sequences, with roughly 44% as singletons. Input material: blood. The receptors derive from a man between 60 and 70 years old in good health.

The chain joins TRBV28 to TRBJ2-7; 11 positions agree with TRBD2. Trimming took 6 bases from V and 4 from J; bases not matched to a gene: 5. The CDR3 loop spans 14 amino acids. From germline, CDR1 is MDHEN and CDR2 SYDVKM. The CDR3 loop is CASRTSGGGYEQYF. CDR3 in DNA: TGTGCCAGCAGAACTAGCGGGGGTGGGTACGAGCAGTACTTC.

The chain couples TRBV7-6 to TRBJ2-1, with a possible D match to TRBD1 (6 bases). Germline V gene sequence: CDR1 SGHVS, CDR2 FNYEAQ. CDR3 length equals 15 residues. V shed 5 bases and J shed 8 bases, with 19 bases lying between them. Here the CDR3 reads CASSNAGDMGDEQFF. CDR3 nucleotide sequence: TGTGCCAGCAGCAACGCAGGGGACATGGGTGATGAGCAGTTCTTC. The entire variable domain, with the rest obtained from reference TRBV7-6 and TRBJ2-1, is as follows: GAGVSQSPRYKVTKRGQDVALRCDPISGHVSLYWYRQALGQGPEFLTYFNYEAQQDKSGLPNDRFSAERPEGSISTLTIQRTEQRDSAMYRCASSNAGDMGDEQFFGPGTRLTVL.

The genes are TRBV27 and TRBJ2-5; D not certain. V lost 5 bases and J 2 bases, leaving 15 bases between the germline ends. The length of the CDR3 is 15 residues. CDR1 and CDR2 from the germline V gene are MNHEY and SMNVEV (reference sequence). In nucleotides, the CDR3 is TGTGCCAGCAGTACTCTCTCCGGCGGTCAAGAGACCCAGTACTTC. Translating it yields CASSTLSGGQETQYF.

V usage is TRBV7-9 and J usage is TRBJ1-1; 7 bases line up with TRBD1. The CDR3 is 14 residues long. Germline CDR1 and CDR2: SEHNR and FQNEAQ (reference sequence). The ends lost 5 bases at V and 2 bases at J; junction bases unmatched: 5. The CDR3 sequence is CASSRGQANTEAFF. For the CDR3, the DNA is TGTGCCAGCAGCCGAGGACAGGCAAACACTGAAGCTTTCTTT. Using reference TRBV7-9 and TRBJ1-1 for the parts outside the CDR3, the full variable domain is DTGVSQNPRHKITKRGQNVTFRCDPISEHNRLYWYRQTLGQGPEFLTYFQNEAQLEKSRLLSDRFSAERPKGSFSTLEIQRTEQGDSAMYLCASSRGQANTEAFFGQGTRLTVV.

About this clonotype: A much larger clone lies one base from this, so it may be a read error. CDR3 residues: CASSLGYLSAGVYNEQFF. For the CDR3, the DNA is TGCGCCAGCAGCTTGGGATACCTCTCGGCGGGGGTTTACAATGAGCAGTTCTTC. The chain employs TRBV5-1 and TRBJ2-1; 7 positions agree with TRBD2. The CDR3 extends over 18 amino acids. V shed 0 bases, J shed 4 bases, and the junction held 13 bases outside the gene matches. CDR1 is SGHRS, CDR2 YFSETQ, per germline.

CDR3 nucleotides: TGCAGCGTCTTGGGGGGGTCGGAATACGAGCAGTACTTC. Its translation: CSVLGGSEYEQYF. The chain uses TRBV29-1 and TRBJ2-7, with TRBD2 matching 7 bases. V was clipped by 6 bases and J by 4 bases; unmatched bases: 9. This CDR3 contains 13 residues. CDR1 SQVTM and CDR2 ANQGSEA come from the germline V gene.

This clonotype was recorded many times. The V gene is TRBV29-1, the J gene TRBJ2-7, with D perhaps TRBD1 (6 bases). Trimming shortened V by 5 bases and J by 4 bases, and 12 bases separated the two germline ends. There are 12 residues in the CDR3. Germline-derived CDR1 and CDR2 are SQVTM and ANQGSEA. The CDR3 region is CSVWDTGYEQYF. The CDR3 DNA sequence: TGCAGCGTTTGGGACACCGGGTACGAGCAGTACTTC.

The table lists this clonotype with a few counts. The chain couples TRBV7-8 to TRBJ2-4, with 7 bases identical to TRBD2. The DNA end lines up better with TRBJ2-7; the J call may be wrong. This CDR3 comprises 14 residues. The germline CDR1 and CDR2 sequences are SGHVS and FQNEAQ. The CDR3 loop is CASSLERGGYEQYF. In DNA, the CDR3 is TGTGCCAGCAGCTTGGAGCGGGGTGGTTACGAGCAGTACTTC.

This clonotype occurred a few times. The chain joins TRBV15 to TRBJ2-6, with D tentatively TRBD1 (5 bases). The CDR3 has 17 amino acids. Trimming took off 2 bases at V and 5 bases at J, with 16 bases between the two ends. CDR1 and CDR2 (germline): LNHNV, YYDKDF (reference sequence). The CDR3 sequence: CATSRPSGSDRANVLTF. The CDR3 bases are TGTGCCACCAGCAGACCTAGTGGATCGGACAGGGCCAACGTCCTGACTTTC. Combining the CDR3 with reference TRBV15 and TRBJ2-6 gives the whole variable domain DAMVIQNPRYQVTQFGKPVTLSCSQTLNHNVMYWYQQKSSQAPKLLFHYYDKDFNNEADTPDNFQSRRPNTSFCFLDIRSPGLGDTAMYLCATSRPSGSDRANVLTFGAGSRLTVL.

In regard to this clonotype: A read error may explain this, as a much larger clone is one base away. V gene TRBV7-9 combines with J gene TRBJ2-7; D unclear. The CDR3 sequence is 11 residues long. In germline, CDR1 is SEHNR, CDR2 FQNEAQ (reference sequence). The CDR3 is CASSLEGEQDF. CDR3 coding DNA: TGTGCCAGCAGCTTAGAAGGCGAGCAGGACTTC.

The chain links TRBV15 to TRBJ2-7; unclear D gene. This CDR3 is 15 amino acids long. Looked up from germline, CDR1 is LNHNV and CDR2 is YYDKDF (reference sequence). V lost 1 base, J lost 2 bases, and 12 bases lay in between. The CDR3 sequence is CATSRVSDGPYEQYF. CDR3 coding DNA: TGTGCCACCAGCAGAGTCTCCGACGGACCCTACGAGCAGTACTTC.

The V and J genes are TRBV6-5 and TRBJ2-7, with TRBD2 matching 8 bases. This CDR3 has 15 residues. Germline V CDR1 and CDR2: MNHEY, SVGAGI. The V segment lost 0 bases and the J segment 2 bases; nucleotides outside the gene matches: 3. CDR3 amino acids: CASSYSMRGAYEQYF. For the CDR3, the DNA is TGTGCCAGCAGTTACTCGATGCGGGGGGCCTACGAGCAGTACTTC.

The chain carries TRBV5-4 and TRBJ2-5, with D maybe TRBD1 (6 bases). The J call may be incorrect, as the DNA end agrees better with TRBJ2-7. CDR1 is SGHNT, CDR2 YYREEE, per germline (reference sequence). The CDR3 contains 14 residues. The CDR3 here is CASSPTDRIYEQYF. The DNA for the CDR3 is TGTGCCAGCAGCCCCACGGACAGAATCTACGAGCAGTACTTC.

V and J are TRBV12-3 or TRBV12-4 and TRBJ2-5, with D unresolved. V was cut by 5 bases and J by 7 bases, with 14 bases left in between. The CDR3 contains 13 residues. The CDR3 is CASSPGEESTQYF. Here the CDR3 DNA reads TGTGCCAGCAGTCCGGGTGAAGAGTCGACCCAGTACTTC.

The V gene is TRBV7-2, the J gene TRBJ2-2, with D possibly TRBD2 on 7 matching bases. Between the trimmed V and J ends, which lost 2 bases and 6 bases, there was a span of 16 bases. The CDR3 totals 16 residues. Germline CDR1 and CDR2: SGHTA and FQGNSA. CDR3 nucleotides: TGTGCCAGCAGCTTATCGGGGGGCCTCGCCTCCGGGGAGCTGTTTTTT. It encodes CASSLSGGLASGELFF. The complete variable domain, with remaining parts taken from reference TRBV7-2 and TRBJ2-2, reads GAGVSQSPSNKVTEKGKDVELRCDPISGHTALYWYRQSLGQGLEFLIYFQGNSAPDKSGLPSDRFSAERTGGSVSTLTIQRTQQEDSAVYLCASSLSGGLASGELFFGEGSRLTVL.

V and J are TRBV12-3 or TRBV12-4 and TRBJ2-7; no firm D call. The CDR3 consists of 13 residues. Trimming cost V 5 bases and J 4 bases, with 12 bases left between them. The CDR3 DNA is TGTGCCAGCAGTCATAGTGCCGAGTACGAGCAGTACTTC. Protein sequence: CASSHSAEYEQYF.

The chain combines TRBV6-2 or TRBV6-3 with TRBJ2-5, with 8 bases fitting TRBD2. Germline values: CDR1 MNHEY, CDR2 SVGEGT. J was trimmed by 5 bases and V by 2 bases; bases with no gene match: 7. This CDR3 contains 15 residues. For the CDR3, the DNA is TGTGCCAGCAGTTACGGCGCGGGGGGAATCGAGACCCAGTACTTC. It codes for CASSYGAGGIETQYF.

This chain links TRBV7-6 with TRBJ2-7, with D perhaps TRBD2 (6 bases). Germline V gives CDR1 SGHVS, CDR2 FNYEAQ. The CDR3 runs to 14 residues. V was clipped by 5 bases and J by 2 bases, with 13 bases between them. The CDR3 coding sequence is TGTGCCAGCAGCCCTGAGGCGGGGACCTACGAGCAGTACTTC. Translated: CASSPEAGTYEQYF. The variable domain in full, with the rest retrieved from reference TRBV7-6 and TRBJ2-7, is GAGVSQSPRYKVTKRGQDVALRCDPISGHVSLYWYRQALGQGPEFLTYFNYEAQQDKSGLPNDRFSAERPEGSISTLTIQRTEQRDSAMYRCASSPEAGTYEQYFGPGTRLTVT.

The chain joins TRBV9 to TRBJ2-3; D may be TRBD2 (6 bases). CDR1 and CDR2 (germline): SGDLS, YYNGEE. This CDR3 comprises 14 residues. V was trimmed by 3 bases and J by 0 bases, leaving 8 bases between them. The chain's CDR3 is CASSASVSTDTQYF. The CDR3 coding sequence is TGTGCCAGCAGCGCTAGCGTAAGCACAGATACGCAGTATTTT. The whole variable domain, remainder taken from reference TRBV9 and TRBJ2-3, is DSGVTQTPKHLITATGQRVTLRCSPRSGDLSVYWYQQSLDQGLQFLIQYYNGEERAKGNILERFSAQQFPDLHSELNLSSLELGDSALYFCASSASVSTDTQYFGPGTRLTVL.

This clonotype was picked up a small number of times. This chain uses TRBV20-1 with TRBJ2-5; 9 nucleotides align to TRBD1. V gave up 2 bases and J gave up 3 bases; unmatched junction bases: 1. Germline loops: CDR1 DFQATT, CDR2 SNEGSKA (reference sequence). This CDR3 is 13 amino acids long. CDR3 in DNA: TGCAGTGCTAGAAGACAGGGGGAAGAGACCCAGTACTTC. Translated: CSARRQGEETQYF.

This clonotype was recorded a few times. CDR3 residues: CASSRPDQETQYF. CDR3 DNA sequence: TGTGCCAGCAGTCGACCAGACCAAGAGACCCAGTACTTC. V gene TRBV6-2 or TRBV6-3 combines with J gene TRBJ2-5; D gene unclear. CDR3 length: 13 amino acids. The V gene's germline CDR1 is MNHEY and CDR2 SVGEGT. Trimming removed 5 bases from V and 0 bases from J, with 7 bases in between.

The chain combines TRBV6-1 with TRBJ1-5; D is unresolved. The CDR3 covers 13 residues. V was pared by 6 bases and J by 4 bases, with 10 bases between. From germline, CDR1 is MNHNS and CDR2 SASEGT. The CDR3 nucleotides are TGTGCCAGCAGGGAACAGATAAATCAGCCCCAGCATTTT. It yields the protein CASREQINQPQHF.

V and J are TRBV20-1 and TRBJ2-7, with 11 bases lining up with TRBD2. In germline, CDR1 is DFQATT, CDR2 SNEGSKA (reference sequence). The CDR3 runs to 14 residues. Trimming at V came to 3 bases and at J to 5 bases, leaving 6 bases not matched to a gene. CDR3 DNA: TGCAGTGCTAGGACTAGCGGGGACCGAAACGAGCAGTACTTC. Translated: CSARTSGDRNEQYF.

This chain links TRBV12-3 or TRBV12-4 with TRBJ2-1, with 8 positions matching TRBD1. The CDR3 length is 13 residues. V dropped 4 bases and J dropped 6; count of bases not matched to a gene: 2. CDR3 amino acids: CASSSGTGNEQFF. CDR3 nucleotides: TGTGCCAGCAGTTCCGGGACAGGCAATGAGCAGTTCTTC.

About this clonotype: A much bigger clone sits one base away, suggesting this may be a read error. The chain is built from TRBV15 and TRBJ2-7; unclear D gene. The CDR3 has 13 amino acids. Per germline, CDR1 LNHNV and CDR2 YYDKDF (reference sequence). V dropped 1 base and J dropped 0 bases, with 4 bases sitting between them. CDR3 in DNA: TGTGCCACCAGCAGAGGGGACTCCTACGAGCAGTACTTC. It specifies CATSRGDSYEQYF.

This clonotype was seen more than once but under ten times. This chain uses TRBV20-1 with TRBJ2-5; D uncertain. The CDR3 contains 13 residues. Germline V CDR1 and CDR2: DFQATT, SNEGSKA (reference sequence). With 2 bases removed from V and 5 bases from J, the gap between germline ends came to 12 bases. Here the CDR3 DNA reads TGCAGTGCTAGATCTTCCTTTGGGGAGACCCAGTACTTC. Translation gives CSARSSFGETQYF.

The chain joins TRBV5-5 to TRBJ2-1, with 11 positions matching TRBD1. Germline CDR1 reads SGHKS; CDR2 reads YYEKEE (reference sequence). The junction had 6 bases not matched to a gene; V was cut back by 3 bases and J by 7 bases. The CDR3 consists of 15 residues. In nucleotides, the CDR3 is TGTGCCAGCAGCTGGGGACAGGGGGTAGGGAATGAGCAGTTCTTC. It yields the protein CASSWGQGVGNEQFF.